The entry below gives a single T cell receptor beta chain sequence along with its context. The data were taken from a study of response to subunit inactivated influenza vaccine. TCRdb independently ran MiXCR on the RT-PCR reads; one entry per CDR3 protein. The sample carries just under 550,000 distinct CDR3 sequences, 20% to 25% recorded once. The CDR3 is 12 residues long. The germline V gene has CDR1 DFQATT and CDR2 SNEGSKA (reference sequence). The ends were cut back, 3 bases at V and 9 bases at J, with 11 bases in the middle. This sample was shared with a second study, whose subject was T cells expressing NK-cell markers. That study reports: The TCR beta cDNA came from 5'RACE template switching with UMIs. Among several donors, these clonotypes also ranked first in the CD3+CD56-NKG2C+ fraction.

The V and J genes are TRBV20-1 and TRBJ2-2; a weak D match, TRBD1 (5 bases). The TCR sequence derives from a man in his forties or fifties who received an inactivated influenza vaccine. Sequenced here: CD4+ T cells sorted from PBMCs, sampled roughly 12 days after vaccination. CDR3 sequence (DNA): TGCAGTGCTAGTTGGGGCGGCCGGGAGCTGTTTTTT. It yields the protein CSASWGGRELFF.